These 12 T cell receptor beta chains came from one sample sequenced in a study of shared clonotypes between healthy human individuals. Repertoires were generated with immunoSEQ multiplex PCR, while TCRdb's copy carries only in-frame clones and drops some. The sample yields over a million clones, 78% seen once. Material: memory CD4+ T cells from PBMCs. The subset is: CD45RA-negative fraction. The source of these receptors is a man younger than 35 in good health. Some clones in this sample may be carry-over from other donors' samples.

The chain couples TRBV7-6 to TRBJ1-1; 7 nucleotides align to TRBD1. Germline V gene sequence: CDR1 SGHVS, CDR2 FNYEAQ. Trimming took 5 bases from V and 6 from J; bases not matched to a gene: 6. The CDR3 has 13 residues. In DNA form, the CDR3 reads TGTGCCAGCAGCAGGACAGGCCTCGCTGAAGCTTTCTTT. Translating gives CASSRTGLAEAFF.

This clone was detected only a few times. The chain links TRBV27 to TRBJ2-3; tentative D call: TRBD1 (5 bases). Germline V gene lookup returns CDR1 MNHEY and CDR2 SMNVEV (reference sequence). With 0 bases removed from V and 2 bases from J, the gap between germline ends came to 12 bases. The CDR3 spans 16 residues. Here the CDR3 reads CASSLSATRVTDTQYF. CDR3 DNA sequence: TGTGCCAGCAGTTTATCGGCCACCAGGGTCACAGATACGCAGTATTTT.

The table lists this clone with a count of one. This rearrangement joins TRBV18 to TRBJ2-1; 7 bases are a match to TRBD1. Trimming took 6 bases from V and 0 from J; bases not matched to a gene: 5. Germline CDR1 is KGHSH and CDR2 is LQKENI. The length of the CDR3 is 15 residues. CDR3 protein: CASSSQGFSYNEQFF. The CDR3 DNA is TGTGCCAGCTCGTCACAGGGGTTCTCCTACAATGAGCAGTTCTTC. The full variable domain, its missing parts supplied by reference TRBV18 and TRBJ2-1, is NAGVMQNPRHLVRRRGQEARLRCSPMKGHSHVYWYRQLPEEGLKFMVYLQKENIIDESGMPKERFSAEFPKEGPSILRIQQVVRGDSAAYFCASSSQGFSYNEQFFGPGTRLTVL.

This chain connects TRBV5-1 to TRBJ1-1, with unresolved D. Germline V CDR1 and CDR2: SGHRS, YFSETQ. Trimming took 7 bases from V and 1 from J, leaving 17 bases between them. The length of the CDR3 is 15 residues. The CDR3 DNA follows: TGCGCCAGCTACCCCGGCCCCACGCAGAACACTGAAGCTTTCTTT. This sequence encodes CASYPGPTQNTEAFF. The whole variable domain, filled in from reference TRBV5-1 and TRBJ1-1, reads KAGVTQTPRYLIKTRGQQVTLSCSPISGHRSVSWYQQTPGQGLQFLFEYFSETQRNKGNFPGRFSGRQFSNSRSEMNVSTLELGDSALYLCASYPGPTQNTEAFFGQGTRLTVV.

The J gene is TRBJ2-1, the V gene TRBV4-1; TRBD2 agrees at 8 bases. In germline, CDR1 is MGHRA, CDR2 YSYEKL. The junction had 8 bases not matched to a gene; V was cut back by 0 bases and J by 1 base. This CDR3 has 18 amino acids. The CDR3 reads CASSQDPLAGKSYNEQFF. CDR3 nucleotide sequence: TGCGCCAGCAGCCAAGATCCCCTAGCGGGCAAGTCCTACAATGAGCAGTTCTTC.

CDR3 bases: TGCGCCAGCAGTCGACAGCAGGAGGGCACTGAAGCTTTCTTT. It specifies CASSRQQEGTEAFF. The chain carries TRBV10-1 and TRBJ1-1, with D possibly TRBD1 on 5 matching bases. Trimming pared 5 bases from V and 4 bases from J, leaving 14 bases between. Germline CDR1 is WNHNN and CDR2 is SYGVQD (reference sequence). The CDR3 contains 14 residues.

The J gene is TRBJ2-2, the V gene TRBV5-1; D call uncertain. The CDR3 is 13 residues long. Germline-derived CDR1 and CDR2 are SGHRS and YFSETQ. Trimming removed 6 bases from V and 1 base from J, with 7 bases in between. The CDR3 DNA reads TGCGCCAGCACACCGAGGAACACCGGGGAGCTGTTTTTT. Translation: CASTPRNTGELFF.

The chain is built from TRBV5-4 and TRBJ2-5, with a possible D match to TRBD2 (5 bases). V was trimmed by 2 bases and J by 2 bases, leaving 16 bases between them. There are 16 residues in the CDR3. CDR1 is SGHNT, CDR2 YYREEE, per germline (reference sequence). CDR3 in amino acids: CASSLDPIGVQETQYF. The CDR3 bases are TGTGCCAGCAGCTTAGACCCCATCGGGGTACAAGAGACCCAGTACTTC.

This clone was seen once. This chain joins TRBV11-2 and TRBJ2-1, with 7 bases fitting TRBD2. CDR1 and CDR2 from the germline V gene are SGHAT and FQNNGV. CDR3 length equals 15 residues. After removal of 3 bases from V and 0 bases from J, the junction contained 2 bases not matched to a gene. The CDR3 DNA reads TGTGCCAGCAGCTTCCTAGCGGTCTCCTACAATGAGCAGTTCTTC. Translation: CASSFLAVSYNEQFF.

This clone was observed a handful of times. The chain uses TRBV10-1 and TRBJ1-5, with D tentatively TRBD1 (6 bases). CDR1 and CDR2 from the germline V gene are WNHNN and SYGVQD (reference sequence). The CDR3 contains 17 residues. Trimming took off 8 bases at V and 0 bases at J, with 20 bases between the two ends. The CDR3 bases are TGCGCCAGCCCACGGAGGCAGGGGATATATAGCAATCAGCCCCAGCATTTT. Protein: CASPRRQGIYSNQPQHF.

This clone was observed once. The gene calls are TRBV5-1 and TRBJ2-7; 10 nucleotides line up with TRBD2. The CDR3 consists of 16 residues. Germline V CDR1 and CDR2: SGHRS, YFSETQ. With V trimmed by 0 bases and J by 2 bases, 5 bases remained unmatched. DNA for the CDR3: TGCGCCAGCAGCTTGGGCTGGACTAGCGGAACCTACGAGCAGTACTTC. This sequence encodes CASSLGWTSGTYEQYF.

The V and J genes are TRBV5-6 and TRBJ2-3, with 7 bases aligning to TRBD2. J lost 0 bases, V lost 4 bases, and 8 bases had no gene match. CDR1 SGHDT and CDR2 YYEEEE come from the germline V gene. The CDR3 covers 16 residues. The DNA for the CDR3 is TGTGCCAGCAGCCTGACTAGCATATCTAGCACAGATACGCAGTATTTT. Translating gives CASSLTSISSTDTQYF.